The 14 T cell receptor beta chains below come from one sample, sequenced in a study of post-analysis software for immune sequencing data. The authors incorporated unique molecular identifiers into the TCR beta cDNA libraries. TCRdb redid the calling of the PCR reads with MiXCR, one entry per CDR3 protein. The sample consists of over 150,000 distinct CDR3 sequences, about 34% of them appearing once. The material was blood, obtained after autologous hematopoietic stem cell transplantation. The receptors come from a girl between 5 and 17 years old with multiple sclerosis.

Comments on this clonotype: This clone may be a read error of a much larger clone one base away. The J gene is TRBJ2-5, the V gene TRBV4-3; TRBD2 matches at 7 bases. CDR3 length: 17 residues. J gave up 1 base and V 1 base, and 9 bases lay outside the gene matches. Germline loops: CDR1 LGHNA, CDR2 YSLEER. The DNA of the CDR3 is TGCGCCAGCAGCCAAGGGGCAGTGGGAGGGCCCCAAGAGACCCAGTACTTC. This encodes CASSQGAVGGPQETQYF.

This chain links TRBV20-1 with TRBJ1-4; perhaps TRBD1 as D (5 bases). The ends were cut back, 6 bases at V and 9 bases at J, with 17 bases in the middle. Germline loops: CDR1 DFQATT, CDR2 SNEGSKA (reference sequence). The CDR3 is 13 amino acids. The CDR3 reads CSAPSGGEKKLFF. The CDR3 coding sequence is TGCAGTGCCCCATCCGGGGGGGAGAAAAAACTGTTTTTT.

Many counts were recorded for this clonotype. The chain couples TRBV6-5 to TRBJ2-7; 10 nucleotides align to TRBD1. CDR1 MNHEY and CDR2 SVGAGI come from the germline V gene. Germline trimming cut 0 bases from V and 6 bases from J; bases unmatched to any gene: 5. CDR3 length equals 15 residues. The CDR3 DNA is TGTGCCAGCAGTTACTCTCCCGGGACAGGGGTCGAGCAGTACTTC. Translating gives CASSYSPGTGVEQYF.

The V gene is TRBV2, the J gene TRBJ1-5; D unclear. The CDR3 runs to 16 residues. Per the germline V gene, CDR1 is SNHLY and CDR2 is FYNNEI. The V end was cut by 5 bases, the J end by 7 bases, with 21 bases between. CDR3 nucleotides: TGTGCCAGCAGTTGGGCCCTCGACGGGCCCCCACAGCCCCAGCATTTT. Translating gives CASSWALDGPPQPQHF.

The J gene is TRBJ2-1, the V gene TRBV5-1; D is possibly TRBD1 (6 bases). Looked up from germline, CDR1 is SGHRS and CDR2 is YFSETQ. V lost 4 bases and J 9 bases, leaving 11 bases between the germline ends. The CDR3 consists of 12 residues. Here the CDR3 DNA reads TGCGCCAGCAGCCAACAGGGACCTGAGCAGTTCTTC. Its protein product is CASSQQGPEQFF.

This chain uses TRBV27 with TRBJ1-2; maybe TRBD1 (6 bases). V was cut by 3 bases and J by 5 bases, with 13 bases left in between. The CDR3 consists of 14 residues. CDR1 and CDR2 (germline): MNHEY, SMNVEV (reference sequence). In DNA, the CDR3 is TGTGCCAGCAGTTTGGCAGGGGTTGGGTATGGCTACACCTTC. As protein: CASSLAGVGYGYTF.

The chain joins TRBV12-3 or TRBV12-4 to TRBJ2-7, with D perhaps being TRBD1 or TRBD2 (7 bases each). The CDR3 spans 14 residues. V lost 5 bases to trimming and J lost 3 bases, with 14 bases between them. In DNA, the CDR3 is TGTGCCAGCAGTAGGGGGGGACAGTACTACGAGCAGTACTTC. As protein: CASSRGGQYYEQYF.

The V call is TRBV25-1, the J call TRBJ2-5; D is possibly TRBD2 (6 bases). The CDR3 covers 14 residues. V lost 10 bases to trimming and J lost 2 bases, with 17 bases between them. CDR1 is MGHDK, CDR2 SYGVNS, per germline. CDR3 nucleotides: TGTGCCACCGGGGGATGGAGGGAGCAAGAGACCCAGTACTTC. Amino acids: CATGGWREQETQYF.

V and J are TRBV3-1 and TRBJ1-5; D is unresolved. The germline gives CDR1 LGHDT, CDR2 YNNKEL (reference sequence). The CDR3 has 17 residues. V was trimmed by 2 bases and J by 0 bases, leaving 14 bases between them. The chain's CDR3 is CASSQNLWRYSNQPQHF. DNA of the CDR3: TGTGCCAGCAGCCAAAATTTATGGCGTTATAGCAATCAGCCCCAGCATTTT.

This clonotype was detected a few times. The chain carries TRBV5-1 and TRBJ2-1; TRBD2 matches 9 bases. The germline V gene has CDR1 SGHRS and CDR2 YFSETQ. Germline trimming cut 6 bases from V and 6 bases from J; bases unmatched to any gene: 7. The CDR3 runs to 14 residues. CDR3 nucleotide sequence: TGCGCCAGCAAGGGCGGGAGGGCCTTCAATGAGCAGTTCTTC. Amino acid sequence: CASKGGRAFNEQFF.

The genes are TRBV7-8 and TRBJ1-2, with D unresolved. V lost 4 bases to trimming and J lost 6 bases, with 12 bases between them. CDR3 length: 13 amino acids. Per the germline V gene, CDR1 is SGHVS and CDR2 is FQNEAQ. The CDR3 sequence is CASSSQIWDGYTF. CDR3 nucleotides: TGTGCCAGCAGCTCACAGATATGGGATGGCTACACCTTC.

The chain recombines TRBV6-2 or TRBV6-3 with TRBJ1-2, with D uncertain. Germline V gives CDR1 MNHEY, CDR2 SVGEGT. This CDR3 is 12 amino acids long. Trimming took 6 bases from V and 7 from J, leaving 12 bases between them. The CDR3 nucleotides read TGTGCCAGCAGGAGGGCGGGTGTTGGCTACACCTTC. It is translated as CASRRAGVGYTF.

This sequence joins TRBV15 and TRBJ2-2; possible D gene TRBD1, 6 bases. CDR1 is LNHNV and CDR2 is YYDKDF in the germline V gene (reference sequence). The CDR3 extends over 15 amino acids. V was pared by 4 bases and J by 6 bases, with 15 bases between. CDR3 protein: CATSTDRTFSGELFF. The CDR3, as DNA: TGTGCCACCAGCACCGACAGGACCTTCTCCGGGGAGCTGTTTTTT.

The chain joins TRBV29-1 to TRBJ2-5; D remains ambiguous. Germline V lookup: CDR1 SQVTM, CDR2 ANQGSEA. The CDR3 is made up of 13 amino acids. Trimming stripped 1 base from V and 1 base from J, with 7 bases between. CDR3 amino acids: CSVEVSSQETQYF. CDR3 coding DNA: TGCAGCGTTGAAGTCAGTAGCCAAGAGACCCAGTACTTC.